Reported below is one T cell receptor (beta chain). What this receptor recognizes is not known. No base qualities exist here, and no much larger clone lies one base off it. This sample was taken from a study of shared clonotypes between healthy human individuals (dated by TCRdb to 2020 to 2021). For the study in its entirety: The cohort included three men and a couple of women between 18 and 49 years of age. For each donor, CD4 naive and CD4 memory were each run on three plates, CD8 naive on two plates, and CD8 memory on one plate. Blood TCR repertoires of about 5 healthy adults were deeply sequenced to estimate repertoire size and the extent of clonotype sharing between individuals. To increase sequencing depth and limit assay-specific biases, different laboratories used diverse techniques to prepare libraries and sequence TCR repertoires. Leukapheresis yielded between about 0.94 and 10 billion PBMCs per donor. Overall results and qualifications from the work: Naive subsets generally had larger estimated clonotype richness than memory subsets did. Based on pairwise subsampling, the degree of clonotype sharing among donors was expected to be affected by sequencing depth. Because the study included a small number of donors, the genetic and exposure-history diversity represented was limited. About 4.5% of naive CD4, 3.5% of naive CD8, 2.3% of memory CD4, and approximately 0.4% of memory CD8 clonotypes were shared across several donors. Rarefaction of sorted-subset datasets indicated incomplete sequencing despite the large sequencing depth. Higher generation probabilities were observed for clonotypes shared by all four sorted-subset donors than for non-shared clonotypes. Only blood was sampled, and tissue TCR repertoires likely differ from those in blood.

TCR CDR3 regions were amplified from genomic DNA by multiplex PCR using the deep immunoSEQ assay. For each cell subset, the extracted genomic DNA was distributed evenly across all wells of several immunoSEQ 96-well plates, and each plate served as one replicate. For sorted subsets, 150 to 250 ng of genomic DNA, equivalent to 25,000 to 35,000 T cell genomes, went into each replicate PCR. Purified libraries were measured with a Qubit 3.0 fluorometer, size-checked on a Bioanalyzer 2100, and measured again with the KAPA Library Quantification kit. Each immunoSEQ 96-well plate was sequenced on its own single-read 150-cycle Illumina NextSeq 550 flow cell. As for the authors' bioinformatics: Because the immunoSEQ output held only junctional sequences and lacked quality scores, the filtering could not match the filtering applied to full-length reads. To assign V/J genes and CDR3, sequences were annotated against IMGT germline references using PyIR, a Python wrapper for IgBLAST v1.9. Reads were filtered out if the reads had weak V/J assignments (E-value above 1e-6), no CDR3, stop codons, out-of-frame junctions, or ambiguous translated residues. A V3J clonotype was defined by an identical inferred V gene, J gene, and CDR3 amino acid sequence. Percentage overlap between repertoires was calculated by dividing the number of shared unique clonotypes by the size of the smaller repertoire. Richness of each repertoire was evaluated using RTK rarefaction, the Chao1 estimator, and Recon v2.1 estimates of unobserved clonotypes. For all TCRbeta clonotypes obtained by the gDNA method from a handful of donors, generation probabilities were computed with OLGA. In TCRdb, the immuneACCESS table is reduced to in-frame sequences with V and J assigned. These tables do not hold every clone; where another copy was compared, an unresolved V gene accounts for under half, and the others remain unexplained. V and J calls and clone size come straight from that table; D and trimming were deduced from the DNA. This sample comprises roughly 2 million clones, less than 95% of them detected only once. Of the sample, 1% to 1.3% falls within the top ten clones.

CD8 naive samples were CD45RO-negative cells positively selected for CCR7, giving a CD45RA+CCR7+ population that excluded TemRA cells. Donors were healthy HIV-negative adults with no recently reported acute infections or vaccinations. All donors were Caucasian adults living in Nashville, Tennessee, USA. Blood was obtained by leukapheresis, after which PBMCs were separated by Ficoll-Histopaque density gradient centrifugation and cryopreserved in liquid nitrogen vapor phase. Purity and quantity of every magnetically sorted T cell population were checked by analytical flow cytometry. Genomic DNA was isolated from each sorted fraction and quantified by UV absorbance on a Nanodrop 2000c. Sequences were obtained from naive CD8+ T cells sorted from blood. The intended sense of this specimen's cell subset or site label: CD45RA+CCR7+. The TCR was taken from a man younger than 35 in good health.

The DNA reads TGTGCCAGTAGTCTGGGGGCCCATCAGCCCCAGCATTTT. The encoded protein is CASSLGAHQPQHF. Recombination linked TRBV19 to TRBJ1-5; a tentative D call is TRBD1 (6 bases match). CDR1 LNHDA and CDR2 SQIVND are derived from the germline V gene (reference sequence). V loses 5 bases of germline sequence and J loses 5 bases, and the interval between the two ends is 10 bases. The CDR3 goes from the cysteine to the phenylalanine over 13 residues. Of all the DNA, just the CDR3 is kept, 39 bases in frame from base 1.